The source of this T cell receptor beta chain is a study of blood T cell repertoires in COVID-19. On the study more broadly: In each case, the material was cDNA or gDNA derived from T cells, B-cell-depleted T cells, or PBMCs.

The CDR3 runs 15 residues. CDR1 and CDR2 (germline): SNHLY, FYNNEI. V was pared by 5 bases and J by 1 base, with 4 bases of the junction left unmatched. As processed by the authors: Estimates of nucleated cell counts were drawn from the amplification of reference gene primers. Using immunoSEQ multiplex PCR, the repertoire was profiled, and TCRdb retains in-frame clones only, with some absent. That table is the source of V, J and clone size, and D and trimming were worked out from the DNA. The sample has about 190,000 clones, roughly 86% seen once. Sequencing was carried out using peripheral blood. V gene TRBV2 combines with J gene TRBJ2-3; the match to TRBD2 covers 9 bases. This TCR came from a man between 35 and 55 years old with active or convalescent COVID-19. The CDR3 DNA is TGTGCCAGCAGTACGGGACTAGCCGGCACAGATACGCAGTATTTT. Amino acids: CASSTGLAGTDTQYF.